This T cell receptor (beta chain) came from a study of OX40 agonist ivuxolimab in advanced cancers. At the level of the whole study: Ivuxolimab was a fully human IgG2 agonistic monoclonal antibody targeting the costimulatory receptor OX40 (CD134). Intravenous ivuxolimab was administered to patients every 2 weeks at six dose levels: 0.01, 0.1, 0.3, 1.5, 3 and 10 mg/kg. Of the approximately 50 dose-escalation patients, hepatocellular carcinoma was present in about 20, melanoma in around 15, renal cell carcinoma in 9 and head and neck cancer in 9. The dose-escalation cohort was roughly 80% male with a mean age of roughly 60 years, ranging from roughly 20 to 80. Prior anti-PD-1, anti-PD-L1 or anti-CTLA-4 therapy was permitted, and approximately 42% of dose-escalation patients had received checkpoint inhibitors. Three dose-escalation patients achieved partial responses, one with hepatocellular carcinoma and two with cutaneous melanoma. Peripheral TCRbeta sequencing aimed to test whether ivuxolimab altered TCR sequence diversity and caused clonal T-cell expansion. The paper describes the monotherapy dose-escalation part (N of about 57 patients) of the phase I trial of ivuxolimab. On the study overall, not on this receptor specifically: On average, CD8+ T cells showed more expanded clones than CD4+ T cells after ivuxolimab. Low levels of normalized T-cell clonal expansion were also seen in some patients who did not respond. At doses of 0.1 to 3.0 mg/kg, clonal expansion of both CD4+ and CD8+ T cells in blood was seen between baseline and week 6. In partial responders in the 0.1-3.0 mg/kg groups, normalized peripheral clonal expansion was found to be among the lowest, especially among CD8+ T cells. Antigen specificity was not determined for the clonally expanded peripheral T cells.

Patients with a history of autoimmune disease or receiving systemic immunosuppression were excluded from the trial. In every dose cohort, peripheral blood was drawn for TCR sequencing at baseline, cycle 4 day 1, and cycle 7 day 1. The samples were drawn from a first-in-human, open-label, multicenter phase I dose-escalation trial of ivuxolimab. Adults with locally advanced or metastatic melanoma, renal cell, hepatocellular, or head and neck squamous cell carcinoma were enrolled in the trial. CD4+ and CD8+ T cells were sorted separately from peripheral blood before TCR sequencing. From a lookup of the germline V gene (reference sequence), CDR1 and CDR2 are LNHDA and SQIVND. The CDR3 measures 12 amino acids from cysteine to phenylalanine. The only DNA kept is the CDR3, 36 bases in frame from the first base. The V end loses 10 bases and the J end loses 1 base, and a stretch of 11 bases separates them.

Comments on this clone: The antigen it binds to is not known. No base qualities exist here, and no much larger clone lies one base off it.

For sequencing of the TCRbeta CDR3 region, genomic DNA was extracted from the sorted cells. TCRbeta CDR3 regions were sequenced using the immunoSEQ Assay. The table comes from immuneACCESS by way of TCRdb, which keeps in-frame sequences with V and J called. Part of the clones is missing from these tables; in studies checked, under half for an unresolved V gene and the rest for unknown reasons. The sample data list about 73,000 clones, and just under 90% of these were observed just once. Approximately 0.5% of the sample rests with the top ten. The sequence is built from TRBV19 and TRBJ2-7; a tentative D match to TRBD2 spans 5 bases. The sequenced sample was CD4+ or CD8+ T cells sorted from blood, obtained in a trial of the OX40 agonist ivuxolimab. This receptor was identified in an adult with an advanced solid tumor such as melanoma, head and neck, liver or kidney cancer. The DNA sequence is TGTGCCACAGAGGGCGATTCCTACGAGCAGTACTTC. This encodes CATEGDSYEQYF.